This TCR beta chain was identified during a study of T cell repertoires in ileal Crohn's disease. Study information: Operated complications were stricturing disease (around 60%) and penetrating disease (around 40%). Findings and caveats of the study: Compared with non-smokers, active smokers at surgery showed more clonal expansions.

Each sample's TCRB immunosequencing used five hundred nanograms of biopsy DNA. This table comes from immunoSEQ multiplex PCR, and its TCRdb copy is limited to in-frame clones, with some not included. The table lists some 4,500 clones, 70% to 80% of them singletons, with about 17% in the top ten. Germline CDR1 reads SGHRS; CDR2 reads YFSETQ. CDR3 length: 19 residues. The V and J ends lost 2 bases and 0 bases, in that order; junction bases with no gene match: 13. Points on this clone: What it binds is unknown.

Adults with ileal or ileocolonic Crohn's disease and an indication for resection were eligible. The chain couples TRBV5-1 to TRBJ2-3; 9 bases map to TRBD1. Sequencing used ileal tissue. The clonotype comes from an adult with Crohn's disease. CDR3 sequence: CASSLVPGQGPSSTDTQYF. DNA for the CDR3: TGCGCCAGCAGCTTAGTCCCGGGACAGGGACCTTCTAGCACAGATACGCAGTATTTT.